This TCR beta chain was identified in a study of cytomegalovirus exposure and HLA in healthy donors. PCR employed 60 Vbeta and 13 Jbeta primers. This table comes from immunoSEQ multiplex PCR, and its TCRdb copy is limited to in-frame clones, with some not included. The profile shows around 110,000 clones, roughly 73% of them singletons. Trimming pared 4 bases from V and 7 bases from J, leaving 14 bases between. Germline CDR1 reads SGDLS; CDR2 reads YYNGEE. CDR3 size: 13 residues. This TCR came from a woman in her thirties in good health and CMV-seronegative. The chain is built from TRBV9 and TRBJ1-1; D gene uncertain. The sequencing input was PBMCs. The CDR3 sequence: CASSPTHSGEAFF. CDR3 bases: TGTGCCAGCAGCCCAACACACAGCGGTGAAGCTTTCTTT.